This T cell receptor beta chain was recorded in a study of OX40 agonist ivuxolimab in advanced cancers. Regarding the study as a whole: Mean expanded clone counts were higher in CD8+ than CD4+ T cells. In a subset of nonresponders, normalized T-cell clonal expansion was also low. The CD4+ and CD8+ T cells in the blood had expanded clonally by week 6 at 0.1 to 3.0 mg/kg.

The CDR3 extends over 13 amino acids. The V end was cut by 5 bases, the J end by 0 bases, with 7 bases between. The germline V gene has CDR1 SEHNR and CDR2 FQNEAQ (reference sequence). To note about this clone: No antigen is known for it.

Sequencing used immunoSEQ multiplex PCR; TCRdb keeps in-frame clones, though not all of them. Of around 40,000 clones listed, around 86% were seen once; the top ten hold 14% to 15%. The J gene is TRBJ1-1, the V gene TRBV7-9; no firm D call. The material sequenced was CD4+ or CD8+ T cells sorted from blood, taken in a trial of the OX40 agonist ivuxolimab. The sequence came from an adult with an advanced solid tumor such as melanoma, head and neck, liver or kidney cancer. In DNA, the CDR3 is TGTGCCAGCAGCCCGGCGATGAACACTGAAGCTTTCTTT. Protein: CASSPAMNTEAFF.